This entry lists 27 T cell receptor beta chains sequenced from one sample in a study of shared clonotypes between healthy human individuals. Clones were read by immunoSEQ multiplex PCR, and TCRdb kept only the in-frame ones, dropping some. This sample has approximately 110,000 clones, with about 72% found just once. The source material was memory CD8+ T cells sorted from blood. Stated subset: CD45RO+ cells pooled with CCR7-negative TemRA cells. Receptors were obtained from a young woman in good health.

This clone was picked up many times. CDR3 amino acids: CASSQNSHGESGANVLTF. In DNA, the CDR3 is TGTGCCAGCAGCCAAAACAGTCACGGGGAATCTGGGGCCAACGTCCTGACTTTC. V usage is TRBV5-5 and J usage is TRBJ2-6; D is possibly TRBD2 (5 bases). The CDR3 extends over 18 amino acids. The germline V gene has CDR1 SGHKS and CDR2 YYEKEE (reference sequence). The V end lost 4 bases, the J end lost 1 base, and 18 bases lay between the germline ends.

The rearrangement links TRBV25-1 to TRBJ2-7; D call uncertain. CDR1 is MGHDK, CDR2 SYGVNS, per germline. The V end lost 3 bases, the J end lost 2 bases, and 8 bases lay between the germline ends. The CDR3 consists of 13 residues. The CDR3 here is CASSDSSTYEQYF. CDR3 in DNA: TGTGCCAGCAGTGATTCCAGCACCTACGAGCAGTACTTC.

Only a few counts were recorded for this clone. The chain joins TRBV7-6 to TRBJ2-7; D gene ambiguous. Germline CDR1 reads SGHVS; CDR2 reads FNYEAQ. This CDR3 comprises 12 residues. Trimming removed 4 bases at V and 7 bases at J, with 11 bases between. The CDR3 spells CASSSNQYEQYF. The CDR3 DNA reads TGTGCCAGCAGCTCGAATCAGTATGAGCAGTACTTC.

This clone was recorded many times. This chain connects TRBV25-1 to TRBJ2-7; TRBD1 is a possible D gene (7 bases). Between the trimmed V and J ends, which lost 6 bases and 3 bases, there was a span of 15 bases. CDR1 is MGHDK, CDR2 SYGVNS, per germline. This CDR3 has 14 residues. CDR3 amino acids: CASSSSGGNYEQYF. Written as DNA, the CDR3 is TGTGCCAGCAGCTCTTCAGGGGGGAACTACGAGCAGTACTTC.

The V call is TRBV4-1, the J call TRBJ1-2; 8 nucleotides agree with TRBD1. V dropped 5 bases and J dropped 0; count of bases not matched to a gene: 11. The CDR3 is made up of 17 amino acids. Germline CDR1 is MGHRA and CDR2 is YSYEKL. The CDR3 bases are TGCGCCAGCAGCGTTCGACAGGGGTTCTTAGCTAACTATGGCTACACCTTC. Residues: CASSVRQGFLANYGYTF.

The sample holds many counts of this clone. The sample carries other DNA sequences with the same CDR3. The chain has TRBV9 and TRBJ1-1, with D hard to call. Per the germline V gene, CDR1 is SGDLS and CDR2 is YYNGEE. The V end was cut by 1 base, the J end by 2 bases, with 9 bases between. The CDR3 consists of 14 residues. CDR3 residues: CASSVSWGNTEAFF. The CDR3 bases are TGTGCCAGCAGCGTATCGTGGGGAAACACTGAAGCTTTCTTT.

The chain has TRBV19 and TRBJ2-1; 12 nucleotides agree with TRBD2. The CDR3 sequence is 18 residues long. After removal of 5 bases from V and 6 bases from J, the junction contained 14 bases not matched to a gene. Germline V lookup: CDR1 LNHDA, CDR2 SQIVND (reference sequence). This CDR3 reads CASSGTSGSLLPGNEQFF. CDR3 DNA: TGTGCCAGTAGTGGGACTAGCGGGTCCCTGCTCCCAGGCAATGAGCAGTTCTTC.

The genes are TRBV5-6 and TRBJ2-7, with D maybe TRBD1 (5 bases). CDR3 length equals 12 residues. V gave up 4 bases and J gave up 7 bases, with 12 bases separating them. CDR1 SGHDT and CDR2 YYEEEE come from the germline V gene. The DNA of the CDR3 is TGTGCCAGCAGCAGGGGTCTAGGAGAGCAGTACTTC. It codes for CASSRGLGEQYF.

This clone has only one observation. The chain carries TRBV5-1 and TRBJ2-5, with TRBD1 as a possible D gene (5 bases). The CDR3 contains 13 residues. Germline V gives CDR1 SGHRS, CDR2 YFSETQ. The ends were cut back, 0 bases at V and 6 bases at J, with 9 bases in the middle. The CDR3 bases are TGCGCCAGCAGCTTGGTTGGGGCTCAGACCCAGTACTTC. Amino acids: CASSLVGAQTQYF.

In this sample, this clone turned up a few times. V usage is TRBV18 and J usage is TRBJ2-2, with D possibly being TRBD1 (6 bases). The germline gives CDR1 KGHSH, CDR2 LQKENI. Trimming cost V 3 bases and J 1 base, with 12 bases left between them. This CDR3 comprises 16 residues. The CDR3 loop is CASSPQRDKNTGELFF. The CDR3 coding sequence is TGTGCCAGCTCACCGCAACGGGACAAGAACACCGGGGAGCTGTTTTTT.

This chain joins TRBV6-1 and TRBJ1-5; 7 bases line up with TRBD1. The trim removed 5 bases at V and 5 bases at J, leaving 6 bases unmatched. Germline V gene data show CDR1 as MNHNS and CDR2 as SASEGT. The CDR3 has 14 residues. The CDR3 DNA reads TGTGCCAGCAGTCCCGGGACAGAACATCAGCCCCAGCATTTT. The encoded protein is CASSPGTEHQPQHF.

The chain combines TRBV25-1 with TRBJ2-3, with a weak D call TRBD2 (5 bases). Germline CDR1 reads MGHDK; CDR2 reads SYGVNS. V was shortened by 5 bases and J by 5 bases, with 11 bases between the two germline ends. The CDR3 spans 13 residues. CDR3 amino acids: CASSTGKGDTQYF. The CDR3, as DNA: TGTGCCAGCAGTACCGGGAAGGGAGATACGCAGTATTTT. Looking up the rest from reference TRBV25-1 and TRBJ2-3 gives the full variable domain: EADIYQTPRYLVIGTGKKITLECSQTMGHDKMYWYQQDPGMELHLIHYSYGVNSTEKGDLSSESTVSRIRTEHFPLTLESARPSHTSQYLCASSTGKGDTQYFGPGTRLTVL.

CDR3 loop: CASSYGFSYNEQFF. DNA for the CDR3: TGTGCCAGCAGCTATGGGTTCTCCTACAATGAGCAGTTCTTC. The V and J genes are TRBV9 and TRBJ2-1; D gene ambiguous. The CDR3 extends over 14 amino acids. V was clipped by 4 bases and J by 0 bases, with 8 bases between them. The germline gives CDR1 SGDLS, CDR2 YYNGEE. Full variable domain (rest looked up from reference TRBV9 and TRBJ2-1): DSGVTQTPKHLITATGQRVTLRCSPRSGDLSVYWYQQSLDQGLQFLIQYYNGEERAKGNILERFSAQQFPDLHSELNLSSLELGDSALYFCASSYGFSYNEQFFGPGTRLTVL.

The chain employs TRBV28 and TRBJ2-5; no reliable D call. V lost 6 bases and J lost 5, with 13 bases in between. From germline, CDR1 is MDHEN and CDR2 SYDVKM. The CDR3 loop spans 13 amino acids. The CDR3 sequence is CASSLDPPETQYF. In DNA, the CDR3 is TGTGCCAGCAGCCTCGACCCCCCGGAGACCCAGTACTTC.

This chain links TRBV11-2 with TRBJ2-1, with D uncertain. CDR1 SGHAT and CDR2 FQNNGV come from the germline V gene. The CDR3 consists of 18 residues. V was cut by 4 bases and J by 0 bases, with 19 bases left in between. Here the CDR3 DNA reads TGTGCCAGCAGCTCCCCCTCCTTGGTACTTAGCTCCTACAATGAGCAGTTCTTC. Translation gives CASSSPSLVLSSYNEQFF. Drawing the rest from reference TRBV11-2 and TRBJ2-1, the complete variable domain is EAGVAQSPRYKIIEKRQSVAFWCNPISGHATLYWYQQILGQGPKLLIQFQNNGVVDDSQLPKDRFSAERLKGVDSTLKIQPAKLEDSAVYLCASSSPSLVLSSYNEQFFGPGTRLTVL.

This clone was seen a few times. This chain joins TRBV7-9 and TRBJ1-4; maybe TRBD1 (6 bases). V was pared by 5 bases and J by 6 bases, with 19 bases between. The CDR3 length is 16 residues. Germline V gene sequence: CDR1 SEHNR, CDR2 FQNEAQ (reference sequence). The CDR3 sequence: CASSATNQGKDEKLFF. As DNA, the CDR3 is TGTGCCAGCAGCGCCACAAATCAGGGGAAAGATGAAAAACTGTTTTTT. Full variable domain (missing parts from reference TRBV7-9 and TRBJ1-4): DTGVSQNPRHKITKRGQNVTFRCDPISEHNRLYWYRQTLGQGPEFLTYFQNEAQLEKSRLLSDRFSAERPKGSFSTLEIQRTEQGDSAMYLCASSATNQGKDEKLFFGSGTQLSVL.

At least ten counts were recorded for this clone. The genes are TRBV6-1 and TRBJ1-1; tentatively, D is TRBD1 (6 bases). In germline, CDR1 is MNHNS, CDR2 SASEGT. This CDR3 contains 13 residues. The V end was cut by 5 bases, the J end by 1 base, with 8 bases between. The CDR3 nucleotides read TGTGCCAGCAGTAACAGGGAGAACACTGAAGCTTTCTTT. Its translation: CASSNRENTEAFF.

This chain links TRBV19 with TRBJ1-2; 8 bases fit TRBD1. Germline V gives CDR1 LNHDA, CDR2 SQIVND (reference sequence). The CDR3 covers 16 residues. After removal of 3 bases from V and 4 bases from J, the junction contained 10 bases not matched to a gene. CDR3 in amino acids: CASSIRTRGLPYGYTF. CDR3 coding DNA: TGTGCCAGTAGTATTCGGACCAGGGGGCTTCCCTATGGCTACACCTTC.

The chain employs TRBV29-1 and TRBJ1-3; a weak D match, TRBD1 (6 bases). V shed 5 bases and J shed 1 base, with 18 bases lying between them. Germline CDR1 and CDR2: SQVTM and ANQGSEA. The CDR3 sequence is 16 residues long. The CDR3 reads CSVREQGGKSGNTIYF. The DNA for the CDR3 is TGCAGCGTTCGAGAACAGGGAGGTAAGTCTGGAAACACCATATATTTT.

This clone was seen a few times. The chain carries TRBV10-2 and TRBJ2-1; 7 bases align to TRBD2. The V segment lost 1 base and the J segment 5 bases; nucleotides outside the gene matches: 11. The CDR3 loop spans 17 amino acids. Germline V gives CDR1 WSHSY, CDR2 SAAADI. The chain's CDR3 is CASSEFLAELRNNEQFF. The CDR3 DNA reads TGCGCCAGCAGTGAGTTCCTAGCGGAGCTACGGAACAATGAGCAGTTCTTC.

V usage is TRBV25-1 and J usage is TRBJ1-2, with D perhaps TRBD1 (5 bases). This CDR3 has 18 amino acids. The germline V gene encodes CDR1 MGHDK and CDR2 SYGVNS. The V end lost 9 bases, the J end lost 2 bases, and 28 bases lay between the germline ends. The CDR3 DNA sequence: TGTGCCAGATCTCCAACACCGGGAGACAGCCCGGAAAACTATGGCTACACCTTC. Its protein is CARSPTPGDSPENYGYTF.

The V gene is TRBV2, the J gene TRBJ2-7; TRBD2 might be the D (6 bases). V lost 7 bases, J lost 0 bases, and 10 bases lay in between. The CDR3 spans 13 residues. Germline CDR1 reads SNHLY; CDR2 reads FYNNEI. The CDR3 protein is CASTIADSYEQYF. CDR3 DNA sequence: TGTGCCAGCACCATAGCGGACTCCTACGAGCAGTACTTC.

The V and J genes are TRBV28 and TRBJ1-1; possibly TRBD1 for D (6 bases). Germline V CDR1 and CDR2: MDHEN, SYDVKM. Between the trimmed V and J ends, which lost 2 bases and 7 bases, there was a span of 11 bases. The CDR3 contains 13 residues. CDR3 DNA sequence: TGTGCCAGCAGTTTACTACGGACAGTTGAAGCTTTCTTT. This encodes CASSLLRTVEAFF.

The chain combines TRBV28 with TRBJ2-7, with D possibly being TRBD2 (5 bases). Germline values: CDR1 MDHEN, CDR2 SYDVKM. The V end was cut by 6 bases, the J end by 3 bases, with 12 bases between. The CDR3 length is 13 residues. This chain's CDR3 is CASSPDGIYEQYF. The CDR3 DNA reads TGTGCCAGCAGCCCGGACGGGATCTACGAGCAGTACTTC.

This clone came up a few times. This chain links TRBV10-3 with TRBJ2-7; possible D gene TRBD1, 7 bases. The CDR3 is 13 amino acids. CDR1 is ENHRY, CDR2 SYGVKD, per germline. V was cut by 4 bases and J by 5 bases, with 12 bases left in between. CDR3 in amino acids: CAISGGGGDEQYF. DNA of the CDR3: TGTGCCATCAGTGGAGGAGGGGGCGACGAGCAGTACTTC.

This clone has a count of ten or more. The genes are TRBV25-1 and TRBJ2-5, with D perhaps TRBD2 (6 bases). In germline, CDR1 is MGHDK, CDR2 SYGVNS. The V end lost 4 bases, the J end lost 0 bases, and 9 bases lay between the germline ends. The CDR3 runs 14 residues. This CDR3 is CASSVGGNQETQYF. The CDR3 DNA follows: TGTGCCAGCAGTGTGGGGGGTAACCAAGAGACCCAGTACTTC. The full variable domain, its missing parts supplied by reference TRBV25-1 and TRBJ2-5, is EADIYQTPRYLVIGTGKKITLECSQTMGHDKMYWYQQDPGMELHLIHYSYGVNSTEKGDLSSESTVSRIRTEHFPLTLESARPSHTSQYLCASSVGGNQETQYFGPGTRLLVL.

This clone was observed a few times. CDR3 DNA: TGTGCCAGCAGTTTCTCGCAGGCGGGAGAGCAGTTCTTC. Translating gives CASSFSQAGEQFF. The chain has TRBV27 and TRBJ2-1; tentatively, D is TRBD2 (6 bases). This CDR3 region has 13 residues. The V end lost 3 bases, the J end lost 10 bases, and 13 bases lay between the germline ends. Germline CDR1 MNHEY, CDR2 SMNVEV (reference sequence).